A single T cell receptor (beta chain) is shown here with its context. Its specificity is unknown. Trimming took 4 bases from V and 4 from J, leaving 11 bases between them. CDR1 is MGHRA and CDR2 is YSYEKL in the germline V gene. The CDR3 runs to 13 residues. An equimolar mix of two oligonucleotides served as the beta constant-region primer for TRBC1 and TRBC2. Four rounds of PCR amplified the ligated cDNA using nested alpha and beta constant-region primers plus SP2. TCRdb reprocessed the UMI-ligation and nested PCR reads via MiXCR and lists one record per CDR3 protein. The table lists under 150,000 distinct CDR3 sequences, approximately 20% of them singletons. The sample comes from a study of naive and memory T cell subsets. Whole-study findings and limits: Over 90% of naive TCR sequences appeared only once, unlike memory subsets. A few larger clonotypes appeared in naive repertoires, especially CD8, possibly memory cells re-expressing CD45RA.

The chain employs TRBV4-1 and TRBJ2-7; D perhaps matches TRBD2 (6 bases). The TCR originated in a human donor in good health. The specimen was naive CD8+ T cells from blood. The CDR3 DNA reads as TGCGCCAGCAGCCCCGGGAGAGCGTACGAGCAGTACTTC. This codes for CASSPGRAYEQYF.